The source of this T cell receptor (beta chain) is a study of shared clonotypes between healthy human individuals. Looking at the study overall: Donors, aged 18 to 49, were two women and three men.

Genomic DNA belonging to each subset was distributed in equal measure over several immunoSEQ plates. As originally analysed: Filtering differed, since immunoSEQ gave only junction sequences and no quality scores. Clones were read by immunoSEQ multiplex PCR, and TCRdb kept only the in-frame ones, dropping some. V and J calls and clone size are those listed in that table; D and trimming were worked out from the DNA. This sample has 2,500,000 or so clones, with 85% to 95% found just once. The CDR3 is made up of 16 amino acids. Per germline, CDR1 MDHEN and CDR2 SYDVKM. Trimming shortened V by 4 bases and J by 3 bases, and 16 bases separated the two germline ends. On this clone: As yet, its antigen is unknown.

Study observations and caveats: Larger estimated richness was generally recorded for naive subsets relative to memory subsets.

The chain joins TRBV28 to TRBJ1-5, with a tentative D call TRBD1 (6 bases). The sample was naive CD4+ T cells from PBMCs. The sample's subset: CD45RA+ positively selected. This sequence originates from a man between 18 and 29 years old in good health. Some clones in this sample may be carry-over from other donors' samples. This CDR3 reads CASSSPRGDNNQPQHF. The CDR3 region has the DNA TGTGCCAGCAGTTCCCCTCGGGGGGACAACAATCAGCCCCAGCATTTT.